The clone carrying this TCR beta chain was detected once. This specimen comes from a study of cytomegalovirus exposure and HLA in healthy donors. The CDR3 runs 12 residues. The germline V gene encodes CDR1 SQVTM and CDR2 ANQGSEA. The V gene lost 4 bases and the J gene lost 5 bases, with 11 bases spanning the gap. PCR was performed using 60 Vbeta and 13 Jbeta primers. Produced via immunoSEQ multiplex PCR; TCRdb's table is partial and in-frame only. The sample includes 140,000 to 150,000 clones, around 73% seen only once; the top ten take 1.5% to 2%. The V and J genes are TRBV29-1 and TRBJ1-2, with a possible D match to TRBD1 (5 bases). The sequenced sample was PBMCs. This clonotype was obtained from a woman between 18 and 29 years old in good health and CMV-seronegative. In nucleotides, the CDR3 is TGCAGCGTTGTGGGGGGTGGGTATGGCTACACCTTC. Amino acid sequence: CSVVGGGYGYTF.